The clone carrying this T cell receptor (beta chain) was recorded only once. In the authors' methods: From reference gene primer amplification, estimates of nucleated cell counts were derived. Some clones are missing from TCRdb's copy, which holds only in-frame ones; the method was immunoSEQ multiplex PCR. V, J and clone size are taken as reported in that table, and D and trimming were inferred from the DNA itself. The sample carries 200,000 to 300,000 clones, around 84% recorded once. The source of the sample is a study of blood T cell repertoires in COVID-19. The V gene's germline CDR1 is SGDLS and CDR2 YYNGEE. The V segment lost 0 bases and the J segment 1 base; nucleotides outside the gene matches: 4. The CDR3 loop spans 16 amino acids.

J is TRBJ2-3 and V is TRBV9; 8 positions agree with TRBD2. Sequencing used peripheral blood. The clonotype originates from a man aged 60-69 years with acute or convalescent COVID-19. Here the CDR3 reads CASSVGAGARTDTQYF. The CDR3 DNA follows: TGTGCCAGCAGCGTAGGAGCGGGGGCCCGCACAGATACGCAGTATTTT. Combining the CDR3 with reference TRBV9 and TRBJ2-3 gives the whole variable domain DSGVTQTPKHLITATGQRVTLRCSPRSGDLSVYWYQQSLDQGLQFLIQYYNGEERAKGNILERFSAQQFPDLHSELNLSSLELGDSALYFCASSVGAGARTDTQYFGPGTRLTVL.